This T cell receptor beta chain stems from a study of Graves' ophthalmopathy and Graves' hyperthyroidism. Hyperthyroidism patients were newly diagnosed, under 2 months' duration, aged 18 to 65. General study results and limits: Blood also held most thyroid clonotypes expanded above 0.001 frequency.

Amplification from RNA transcripts yielded the TCR beta CDR3 regions. Investigators did first-round RT-PCR with HTBI primers, then second-round multiplex PCR. TCRdb re-called the multiplex PCR reads with MiXCR, one entry per CDR3 protein. The table shows 500,000 to 700,000 distinct CDR3 sequences, with about 35% occurring only once. As for this clonotype: Antigen specificity is unknown.

The sequenced sample consisted of peripheral blood or thyroid tissue (not recorded which). This clonotype was sampled from an adult man with Graves' hyperthyroidism.

The CDR3 region is CASSSDSSWLFF. CDR3 coding DNA: TGTGCCAGCAGCTCCGACAGCTCGTGGCTGTTTTTT. The chain couples TRBV7-9 to TRBJ2-2; D may be TRBD1 (5 bases). This CDR3 contains 12 residues. The germline CDR1 and CDR2 sequences are SEHNR and FQNEAQ (reference sequence). The V and J ends lost 4 bases and 13 bases respectively, with 13 bases between them.